A single count supports the clone carrying this T cell receptor beta chain. This record comes from a study of T cell responses to AZD1222 COVID-19 vaccine. Here immunoSEQ multiplex PCR was the method, and the copy in TCRdb shows in-frame clones only, minus some. Of 120,000 to 150,000 clones listed, 89% are singletons. The sequence came from an adult who received the AZD1222 COVID-19 vaccine. The specimen comprised peripheral blood, sampled 28 days after the second AZD1222 dose.

Here the CDR3 DNA reads TGTGCCAGTAGTCAGGGGGCAACTAATGAAAAACTGTTTTTT. Its translation is CASSQGATNEKLFF. V gene TRBV19 combines with J gene TRBJ1-4; 7 nucleotides align to TRBD1. This CDR3 has 14 amino acids. Germline assignment: CDR1 LNHDA and CDR2 SQIVND (reference sequence). V gave up 5 bases and J gave up 0 bases; unmatched junction bases: 0.